The table lists the clone carrying this TCR beta chain with a count of one. Profiling relied on immunoSEQ multiplex PCR, and the TCRdb table lists in-frame clones only, not all of them. The sample contains about 340,000 clones, approximately 86% of which appear only once. This record comes from a study of blood T cell repertoires in COVID-19. Adults between roughly 18 and 95 years of age took part from 20 to 25 US areas. CDR1 is MGHRA, CDR2 YSYEKL, per germline. V was clipped by 3 bases and J by 8 bases, with 14 bases between them. This CDR3 region has 15 residues. The specimen was PBMCs or T cells enriched from blood (not recorded which). The rearrangement uses TRBV4-1 and TRBJ1-6, with D possibly matching TRBD1 (6 bases). This sequence was found in a woman in her 40s with acute COVID-19. CDR3 in amino acids: CASSQATGLHSPLHF. CDR3 coding DNA: TGCGCCAGCAGCCAGGCGACAGGTTTGCATTCACCCCTCCACTTT.